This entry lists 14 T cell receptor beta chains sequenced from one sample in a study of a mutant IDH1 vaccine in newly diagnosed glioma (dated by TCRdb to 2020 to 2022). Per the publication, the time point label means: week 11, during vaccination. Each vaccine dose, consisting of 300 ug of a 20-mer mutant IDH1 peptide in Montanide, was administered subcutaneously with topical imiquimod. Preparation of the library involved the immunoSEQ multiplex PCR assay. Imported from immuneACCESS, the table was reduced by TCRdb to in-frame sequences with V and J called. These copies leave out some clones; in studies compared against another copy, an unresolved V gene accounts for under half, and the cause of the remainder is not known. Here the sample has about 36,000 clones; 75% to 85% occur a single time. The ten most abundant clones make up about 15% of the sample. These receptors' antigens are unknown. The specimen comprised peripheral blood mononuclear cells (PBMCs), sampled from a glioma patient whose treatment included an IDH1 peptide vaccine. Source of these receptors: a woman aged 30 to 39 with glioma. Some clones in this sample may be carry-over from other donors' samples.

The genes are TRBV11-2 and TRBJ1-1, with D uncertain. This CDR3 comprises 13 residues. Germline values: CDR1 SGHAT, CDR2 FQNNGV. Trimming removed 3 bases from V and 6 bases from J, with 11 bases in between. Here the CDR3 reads CASSFGGGAEAFF. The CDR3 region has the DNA TGTGCCAGCAGCTTCGGTGGTGGCGCTGAAGCTTTCTTT.

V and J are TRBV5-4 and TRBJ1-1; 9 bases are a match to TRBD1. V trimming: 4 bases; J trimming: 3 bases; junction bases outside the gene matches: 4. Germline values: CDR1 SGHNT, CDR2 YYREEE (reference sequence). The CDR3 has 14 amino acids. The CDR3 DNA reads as TGTGCCAGCAGCCCCCGGGACAGGGACACTGAAGCTTTCTTT. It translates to CASSPRDRDTEAFF. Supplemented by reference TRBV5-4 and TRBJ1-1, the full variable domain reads ETGVTQSPTHLIKTRGQQVTLRCSSQSGHNTVSWYQQALGQGPQFIFQYYREEENGRGNFPPRFSGLQFPNYSSELNVNALELDDSALYLCASSPRDRDTEAFFGQGTRLTVV.

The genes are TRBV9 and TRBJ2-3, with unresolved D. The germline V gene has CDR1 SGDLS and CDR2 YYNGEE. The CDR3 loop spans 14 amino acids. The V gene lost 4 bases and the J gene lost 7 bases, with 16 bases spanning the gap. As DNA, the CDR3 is TGTGCCAGCAGCCCGATGTCCGAGAGTCATACGCAGTATTTT. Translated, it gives CASSPMSESHTQYF.

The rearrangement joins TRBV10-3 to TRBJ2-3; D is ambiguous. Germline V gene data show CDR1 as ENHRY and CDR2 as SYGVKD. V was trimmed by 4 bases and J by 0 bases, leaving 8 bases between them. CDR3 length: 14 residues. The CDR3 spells CAISVTDSTDTQYF. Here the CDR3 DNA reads TGTGCCATCAGTGTAACAGACAGCACAGATACGCAGTATTTT.

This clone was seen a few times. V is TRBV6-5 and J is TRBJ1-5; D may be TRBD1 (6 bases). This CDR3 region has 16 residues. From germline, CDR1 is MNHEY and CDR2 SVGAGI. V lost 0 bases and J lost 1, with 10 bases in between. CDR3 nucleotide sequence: TGTGCCAGCAGTTACTCGGGCAGGGGAAGCAATCAGCCCCAGCATTTT. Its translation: CASSYSGRGSNQPQHF.

As DNA, the CDR3 is TGTGCCTGGAGTGTGCGGAACAGCCTTAACTATGGCTACACCTTC. This codes for CAWSVRNSLNYGYTF. The chain has TRBV30 and TRBJ1-2; no clear D gene. V lost 0 bases and J 1 base, leaving 12 bases between the germline ends. The length of the CDR3 is 15 residues. Looked up from germline, CDR1 is GTSNPN and CDR2 is SVGIG (reference sequence).

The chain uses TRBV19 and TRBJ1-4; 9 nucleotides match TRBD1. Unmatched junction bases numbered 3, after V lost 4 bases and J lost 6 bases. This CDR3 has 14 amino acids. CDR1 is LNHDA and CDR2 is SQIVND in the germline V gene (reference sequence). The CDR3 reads CASSNRGQHEKLFF. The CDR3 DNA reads TGTGCCAGTAGTAACAGGGGGCAGCATGAAAAACTGTTTTTT.

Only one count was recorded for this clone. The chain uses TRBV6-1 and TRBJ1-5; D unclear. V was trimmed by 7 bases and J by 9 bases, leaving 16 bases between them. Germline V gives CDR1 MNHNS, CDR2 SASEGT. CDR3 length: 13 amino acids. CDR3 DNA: TGTGCCAGCACCCGAGACCCCGGGCGGCCCCAGCATTTT. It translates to CASTRDPGRPQHF.

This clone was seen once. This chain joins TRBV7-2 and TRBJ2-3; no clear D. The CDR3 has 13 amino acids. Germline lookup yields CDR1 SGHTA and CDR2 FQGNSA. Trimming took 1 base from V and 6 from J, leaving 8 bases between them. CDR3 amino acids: CASSLGVRDTQYF. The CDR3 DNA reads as TGTGCCAGCAGCTTAGGGGTCCGGGATACGCAGTATTTT.

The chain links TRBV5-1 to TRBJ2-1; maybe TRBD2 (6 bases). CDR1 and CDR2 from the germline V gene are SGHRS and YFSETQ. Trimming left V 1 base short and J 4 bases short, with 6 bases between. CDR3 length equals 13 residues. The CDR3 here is CASSLSGYNEQFF. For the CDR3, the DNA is TGCGCCAGCAGCTTGAGCGGGTACAATGAGCAGTTCTTC.

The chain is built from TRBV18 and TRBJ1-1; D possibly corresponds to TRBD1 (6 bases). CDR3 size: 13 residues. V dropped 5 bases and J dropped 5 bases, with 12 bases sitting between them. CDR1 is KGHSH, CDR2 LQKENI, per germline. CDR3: CASSFGGATEAFF. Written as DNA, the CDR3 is TGTGCCAGCTCATTTGGGGGGGCGACTGAAGCTTTCTTT.

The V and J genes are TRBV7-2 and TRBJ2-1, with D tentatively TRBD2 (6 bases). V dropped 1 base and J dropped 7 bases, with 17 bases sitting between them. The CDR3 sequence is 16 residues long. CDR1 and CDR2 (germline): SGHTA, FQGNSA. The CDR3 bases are TGTGCCAGCAGCTTAGACGGCGGGAAGCGGTGGAATGAGCAGTTCTTC. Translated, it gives CASSLDGGKRWNEQFF.

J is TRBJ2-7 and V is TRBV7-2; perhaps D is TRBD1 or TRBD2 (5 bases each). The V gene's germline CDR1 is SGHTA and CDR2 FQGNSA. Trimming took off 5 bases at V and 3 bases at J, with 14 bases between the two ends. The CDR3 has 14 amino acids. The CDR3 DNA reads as TGTGCCAGCAGCCGCCCGGGACGGATCTACGAGCAGTACTTC. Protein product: CASSRPGRIYEQYF.

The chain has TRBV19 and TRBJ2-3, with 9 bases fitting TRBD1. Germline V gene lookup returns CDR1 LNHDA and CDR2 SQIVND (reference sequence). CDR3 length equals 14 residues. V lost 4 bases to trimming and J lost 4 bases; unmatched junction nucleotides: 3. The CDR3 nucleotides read TGTGCCAGTAGTAAGGACAGGGGTTCAGATACGCAGTATTTT. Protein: CASSKDRGSDTQYF.